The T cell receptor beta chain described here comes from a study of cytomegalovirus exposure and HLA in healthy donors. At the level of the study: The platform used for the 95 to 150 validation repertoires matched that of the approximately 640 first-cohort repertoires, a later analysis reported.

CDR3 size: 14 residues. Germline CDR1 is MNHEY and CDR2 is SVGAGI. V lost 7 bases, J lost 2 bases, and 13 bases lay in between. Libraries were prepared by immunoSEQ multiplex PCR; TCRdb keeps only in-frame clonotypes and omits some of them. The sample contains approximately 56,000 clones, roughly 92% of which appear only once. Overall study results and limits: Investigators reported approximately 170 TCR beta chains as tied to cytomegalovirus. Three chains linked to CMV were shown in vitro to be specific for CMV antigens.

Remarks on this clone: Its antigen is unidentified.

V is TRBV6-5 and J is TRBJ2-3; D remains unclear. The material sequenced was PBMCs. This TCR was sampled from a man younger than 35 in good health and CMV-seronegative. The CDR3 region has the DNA TGTGCCAGCAACCCCACTGAATTCACAGATACGCAGTATTTT. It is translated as CASNPTEFTDTQYF.